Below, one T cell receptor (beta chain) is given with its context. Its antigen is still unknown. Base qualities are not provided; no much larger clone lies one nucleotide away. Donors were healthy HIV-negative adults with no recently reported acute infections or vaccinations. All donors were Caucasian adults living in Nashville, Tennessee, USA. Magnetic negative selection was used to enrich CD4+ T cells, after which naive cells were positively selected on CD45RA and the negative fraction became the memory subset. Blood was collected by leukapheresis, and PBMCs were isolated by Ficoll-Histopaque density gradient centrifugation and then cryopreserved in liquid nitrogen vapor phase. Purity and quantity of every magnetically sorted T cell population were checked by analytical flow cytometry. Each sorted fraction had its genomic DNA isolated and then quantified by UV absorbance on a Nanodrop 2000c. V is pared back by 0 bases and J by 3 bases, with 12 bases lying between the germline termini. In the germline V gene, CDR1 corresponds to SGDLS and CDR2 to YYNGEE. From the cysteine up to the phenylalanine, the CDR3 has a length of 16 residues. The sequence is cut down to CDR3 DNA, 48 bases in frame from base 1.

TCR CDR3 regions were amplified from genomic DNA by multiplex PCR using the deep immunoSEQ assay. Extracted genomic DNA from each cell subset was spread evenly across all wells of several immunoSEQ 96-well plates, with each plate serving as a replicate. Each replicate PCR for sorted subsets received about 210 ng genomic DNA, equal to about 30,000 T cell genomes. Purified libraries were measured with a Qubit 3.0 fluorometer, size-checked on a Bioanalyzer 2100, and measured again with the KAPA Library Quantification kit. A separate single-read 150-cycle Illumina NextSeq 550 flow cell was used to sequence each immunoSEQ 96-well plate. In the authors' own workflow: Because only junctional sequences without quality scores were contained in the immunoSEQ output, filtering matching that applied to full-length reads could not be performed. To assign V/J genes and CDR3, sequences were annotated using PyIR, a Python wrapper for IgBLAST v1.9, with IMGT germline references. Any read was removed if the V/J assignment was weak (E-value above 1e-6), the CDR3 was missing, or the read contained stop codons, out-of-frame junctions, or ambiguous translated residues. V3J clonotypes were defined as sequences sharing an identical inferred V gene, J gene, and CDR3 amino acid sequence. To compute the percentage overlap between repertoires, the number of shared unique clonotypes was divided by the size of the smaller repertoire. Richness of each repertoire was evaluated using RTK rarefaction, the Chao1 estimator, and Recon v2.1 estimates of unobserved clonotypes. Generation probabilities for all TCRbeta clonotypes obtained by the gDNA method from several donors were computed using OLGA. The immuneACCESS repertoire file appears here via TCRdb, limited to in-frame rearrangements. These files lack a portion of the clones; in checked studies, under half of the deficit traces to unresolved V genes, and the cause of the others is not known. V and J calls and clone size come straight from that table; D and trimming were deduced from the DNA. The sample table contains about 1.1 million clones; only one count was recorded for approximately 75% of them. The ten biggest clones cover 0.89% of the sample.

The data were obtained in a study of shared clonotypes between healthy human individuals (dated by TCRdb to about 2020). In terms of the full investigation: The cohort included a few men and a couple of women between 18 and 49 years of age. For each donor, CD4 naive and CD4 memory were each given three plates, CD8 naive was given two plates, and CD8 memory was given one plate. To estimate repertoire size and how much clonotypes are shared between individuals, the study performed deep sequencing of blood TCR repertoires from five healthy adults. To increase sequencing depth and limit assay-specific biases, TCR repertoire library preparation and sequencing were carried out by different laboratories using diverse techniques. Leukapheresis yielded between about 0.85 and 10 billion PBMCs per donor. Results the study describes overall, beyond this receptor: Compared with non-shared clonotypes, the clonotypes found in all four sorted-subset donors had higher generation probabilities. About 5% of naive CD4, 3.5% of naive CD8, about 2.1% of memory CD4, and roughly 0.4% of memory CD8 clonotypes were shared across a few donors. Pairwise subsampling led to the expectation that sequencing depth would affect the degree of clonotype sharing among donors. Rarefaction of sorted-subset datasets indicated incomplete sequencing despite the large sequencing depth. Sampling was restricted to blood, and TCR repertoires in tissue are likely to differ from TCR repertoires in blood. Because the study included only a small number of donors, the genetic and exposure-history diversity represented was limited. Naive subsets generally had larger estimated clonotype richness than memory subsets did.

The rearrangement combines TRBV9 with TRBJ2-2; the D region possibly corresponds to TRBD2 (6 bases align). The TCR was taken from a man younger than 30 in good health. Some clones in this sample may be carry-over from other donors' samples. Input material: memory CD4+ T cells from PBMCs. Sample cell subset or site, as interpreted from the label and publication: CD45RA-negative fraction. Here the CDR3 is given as CASSVVGRDDTGELFF. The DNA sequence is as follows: TGTGCCAGCAGCGTAGTAGGGCGGGATGACACCGGGGAGCTGTTTTTT.